This is a list of T cell receptor beta chains from one sample in a study of T cells in Graves' hyperthyroidism and ophthalmopathy. TCRdb independently ran MiXCR on the multiplex PCR reads; one entry per CDR3 protein. The profile covers some 490,000 distinct CDR3 sequences, with approximately 16% appearing a single time and approximately 30% taken by the ten largest. Specimen: blood. All receptors come from a woman aged 25 to 39 with Graves' ophthalmopathy. Both conserved end residues are part of each CDR3. A D gene is named only where the DNA matches it firmly. The size of a clone is reported for some rows only, either as once, few or many, or as a class for expanded clones.

d_gene: .; v_gene: TRBV19; j_gene: TRBJ2-2; abundance: few; CDR3nt: TGTGCCAGTAGTCAGGATCCTAACACCGGGGAGCTGTTTTTT; CDR3aa: CASSQDPNTGELFF
d_gene: .; v_gene: TRBV27; j_gene: TRBJ2-1; abundance: few; CDR3nt: TGTGCCAGCAGCCTATTAGGGTATGAGCAGTTCTTC; CDR3aa: CASSLLGYEQFF
d_gene: TRBD2; v_gene: TRBV6-5; j_gene: TRBJ2-7; abundance: few; CDR3nt: TGTGCCAGCAGTTACAAGGAGGCCGGGACTAGCGGTGTAAGCTCCTACGAGCAGTACTTC; CDR3aa: CASSYKEAGTSGVSSYEQYF
d_gene: TRBD1; v_gene: TRBV27; j_gene: TRBJ2-7; abundance: many; CDR3nt: TGTGCCAGCAGTTATGGGGGACAGAATTACGAGCAGTACTTC; CDR3aa: CASSYGGQNYEQYF
d_gene: .; v_gene: TRBV9; j_gene: TRBJ1-5; abundance: many; CDR3nt: TGTGCCAGCAGCGTAGGACAGGCGGATCAGCCCCAGCATTTT; CDR3aa: CASSVGQADQPQHF
d_gene: TRBD2; v_gene: TRBV2; j_gene: TRBJ2-3; abundance: many; CDR3nt: TGTGCCACCCCGAAAACGGCTAGCGGGGTACAGGATACGCAGTATTTT; CDR3aa: CATPKTASGVQDTQYF
d_gene: .; v_gene: TRBV13; j_gene: TRBJ1-1; abundance: .; CDR3nt: TGTGCCAGCAGCTCCTCGGAAGGGGGAGCTGAAGCTTTCTTT; CDR3aa: CASSSSEGGAEAFF
d_gene: .; v_gene: TRBV4-1; j_gene: TRBJ2-3; abundance: .; CDR3nt: TGCGCCAGCAGCCAAGATGTGGTTCCCAATGCCGGAGATACGCAGTATTTT; CDR3aa: CASSQDVVPNAGDTQYF
d_gene: TRBD1; v_gene: TRBV6-6; j_gene: TRBJ2-7; abundance: many; CDR3nt: TGTGCCAGCAGTTACGCGACAGGGGGGGGCTTCGAGCAGTACTTC; CDR3aa: CASSYATGGGFEQYF
d_gene: .; v_gene: TRBV14; j_gene: TRBJ2-2; abundance: .; CDR3nt: TGTGCCAGCAGCCAAGATATGTGGACCGGGGAGCTGTTTTTT; CDR3aa: CASSQDMWTGELFF
d_gene: TRBD2; v_gene: TRBV25-1; j_gene: TRBJ2-7; abundance: few; CDR3nt: TGTGCCAGCAGTGTTCAGCGGGAGGGGACCTACGAGCAGTACTTC; CDR3aa: CASSVQREGTYEQYF
d_gene: TRBD2; v_gene: TRBV19; j_gene: TRBJ2-3; abundance: .; CDR3nt: TGTGCCAGCCCAAAGCGGGAGCATCTAGATACGCAGTATTTT; CDR3aa: CASPKREHLDTQYF
d_gene: TRBD1; v_gene: TRBV3-1; j_gene: TRBJ2-3; abundance: many; CDR3nt: TGTGCCAGCAGGGGACAGGGGACCACAGATACGCAGTATTTT; CDR3aa: CASRGQGTTDTQYF